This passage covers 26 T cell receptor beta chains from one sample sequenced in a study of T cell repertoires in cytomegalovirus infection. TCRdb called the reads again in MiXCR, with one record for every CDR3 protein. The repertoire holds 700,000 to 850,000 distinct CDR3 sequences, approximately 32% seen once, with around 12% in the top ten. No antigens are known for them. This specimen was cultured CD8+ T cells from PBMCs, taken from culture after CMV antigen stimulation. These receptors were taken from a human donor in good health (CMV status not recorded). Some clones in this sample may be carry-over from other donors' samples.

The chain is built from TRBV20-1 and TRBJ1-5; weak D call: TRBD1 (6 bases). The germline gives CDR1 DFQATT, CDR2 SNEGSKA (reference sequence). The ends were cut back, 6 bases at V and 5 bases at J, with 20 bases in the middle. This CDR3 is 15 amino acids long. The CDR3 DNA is TGCAGTGCCAGGGACAACATCAGGGGCGATCAGCCCCAGCATTTT. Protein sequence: CSARDNIRGDQPQHF.

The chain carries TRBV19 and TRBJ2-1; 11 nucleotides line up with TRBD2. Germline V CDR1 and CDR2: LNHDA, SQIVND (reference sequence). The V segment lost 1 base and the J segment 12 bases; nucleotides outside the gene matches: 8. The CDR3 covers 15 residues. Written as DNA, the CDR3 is TGTGCCAGTAGTATAGGTCTAGCGGGGGGTGATGGGCAGTTCTTC. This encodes CASSIGLAGGDGQFF.

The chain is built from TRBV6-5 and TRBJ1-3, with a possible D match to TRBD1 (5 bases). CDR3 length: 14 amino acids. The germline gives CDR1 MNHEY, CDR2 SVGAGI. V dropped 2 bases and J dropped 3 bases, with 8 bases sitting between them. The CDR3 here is CASSYGGYGNTIYF. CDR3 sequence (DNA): TGTGCCAGCAGTTACGGGGGGTATGGAAACACCATATATTTT.

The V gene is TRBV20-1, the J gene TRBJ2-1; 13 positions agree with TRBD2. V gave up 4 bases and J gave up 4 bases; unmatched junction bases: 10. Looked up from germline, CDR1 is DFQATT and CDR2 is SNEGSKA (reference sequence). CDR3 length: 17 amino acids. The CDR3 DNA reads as TGCAGTGCTATGGCGGTACTAGCGGGGGGGCTATACAATGAGCAGTTCTTC. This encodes CSAMAVLAGGLYNEQFF.

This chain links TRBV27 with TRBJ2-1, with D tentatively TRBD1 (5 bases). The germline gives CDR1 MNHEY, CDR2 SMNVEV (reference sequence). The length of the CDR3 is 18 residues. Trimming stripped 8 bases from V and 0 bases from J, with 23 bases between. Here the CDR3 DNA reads TGTGCCAGCCTAAGGGGAACCCCTCTGGCGAGCTCCTACAATGAGCAGTTCTTC. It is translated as CASLRGTPLASSYNEQFF.

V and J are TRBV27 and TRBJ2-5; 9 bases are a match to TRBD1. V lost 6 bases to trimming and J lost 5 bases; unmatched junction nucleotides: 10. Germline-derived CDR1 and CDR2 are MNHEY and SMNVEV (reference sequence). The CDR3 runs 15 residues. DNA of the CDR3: TGTGCCAGCAGACCCGGGACAGGGTCAAGGGAGACCCAGTACTTC. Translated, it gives CASRPGTGSRETQYF.

CDR3 loop: CASRTLAGENYEQYV. The CDR3 nucleotides are TGTGCCAGTCGAACACTAGCGGGGGAAAACTACGAGCAGTACGTC. This rearrangement joins TRBV27 to TRBJ2-7; 11 bases map to TRBD2. The V gene's germline CDR1 is MNHEY and CDR2 SMNVEV (reference sequence). This CDR3 region has 15 residues. With 9 bases clipped from V and 3 bases from J, the junction kept 10 bases outside the gene matches.

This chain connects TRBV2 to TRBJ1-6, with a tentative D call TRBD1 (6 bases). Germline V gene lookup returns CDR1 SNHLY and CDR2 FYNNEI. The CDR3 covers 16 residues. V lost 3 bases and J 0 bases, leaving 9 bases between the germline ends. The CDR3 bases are TGTGCCAGCAGTGACCGGGGGCCCTCCTATAATTCACCCCTCCACTTT. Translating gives CASSDRGPSYNSPLHF.

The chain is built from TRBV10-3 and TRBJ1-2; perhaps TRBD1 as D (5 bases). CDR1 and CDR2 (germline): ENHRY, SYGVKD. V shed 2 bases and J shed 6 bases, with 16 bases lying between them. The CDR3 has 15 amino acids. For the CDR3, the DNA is TGTGCCATCAGTGAGGGAAGACAGAGCGATAATGGCTACACCTTC. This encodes CAISEGRQSDNGYTF.

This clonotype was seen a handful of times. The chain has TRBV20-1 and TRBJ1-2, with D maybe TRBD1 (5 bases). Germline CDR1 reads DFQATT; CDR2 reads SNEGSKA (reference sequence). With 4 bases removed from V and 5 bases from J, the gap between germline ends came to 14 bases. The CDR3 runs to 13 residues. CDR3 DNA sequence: TGCAGTGCTATTCCTAGGGACGGGTATGGCTACACCTTC. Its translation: CSAIPRDGYGYTF.

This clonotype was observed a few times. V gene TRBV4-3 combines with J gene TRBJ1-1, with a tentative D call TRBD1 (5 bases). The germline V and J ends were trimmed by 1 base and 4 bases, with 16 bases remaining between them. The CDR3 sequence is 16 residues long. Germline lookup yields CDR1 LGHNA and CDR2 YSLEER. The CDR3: CASSQGGEVVSTEAFF. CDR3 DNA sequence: TGCGCCAGCAGCCAAGGGGGGGAGGTGGTGAGCACTGAAGCTTTCTTT.

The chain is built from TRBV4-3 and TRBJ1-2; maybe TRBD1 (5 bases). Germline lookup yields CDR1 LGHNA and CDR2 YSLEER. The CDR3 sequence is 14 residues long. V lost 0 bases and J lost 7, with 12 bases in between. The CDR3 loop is CASSQDWGIVGYTF. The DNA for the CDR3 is TGCGCCAGCAGCCAAGATTGGGGGATCGTTGGCTACACCTTC.

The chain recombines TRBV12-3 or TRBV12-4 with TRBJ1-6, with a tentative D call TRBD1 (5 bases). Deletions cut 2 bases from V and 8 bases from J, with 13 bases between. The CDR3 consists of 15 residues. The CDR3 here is CASSLMGRDDSPLHF. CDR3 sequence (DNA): TGTGCCAGCAGTTTAATGGGACGTGATGATTCACCCCTCCACTTT.

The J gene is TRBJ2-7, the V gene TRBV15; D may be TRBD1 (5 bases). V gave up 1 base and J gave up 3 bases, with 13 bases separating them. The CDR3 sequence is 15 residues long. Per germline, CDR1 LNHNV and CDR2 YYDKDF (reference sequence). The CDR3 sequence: CATSRVQGKYYEQYF. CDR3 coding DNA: TGTGCCACCAGCAGAGTGCAGGGAAAGTACTACGAGCAGTACTTC.

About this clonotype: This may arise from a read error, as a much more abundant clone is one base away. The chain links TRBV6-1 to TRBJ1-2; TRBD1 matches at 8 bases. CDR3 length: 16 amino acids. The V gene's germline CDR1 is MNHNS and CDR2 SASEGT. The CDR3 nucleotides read TGTCCCAGCAGTTACACCTTCGACTTGGACAGGGCAGGCTACACCTTC. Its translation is CPSSYTFDLDRAGYTF.

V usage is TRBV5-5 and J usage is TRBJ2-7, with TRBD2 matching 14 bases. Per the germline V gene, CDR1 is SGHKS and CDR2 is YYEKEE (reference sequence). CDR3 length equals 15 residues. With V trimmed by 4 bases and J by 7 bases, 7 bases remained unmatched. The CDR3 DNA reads TGTGCCAGCAGCATTGGGACTAGCGGGGGACGAGAGCAGTACTTC. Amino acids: CASSIGTSGGREQYF.

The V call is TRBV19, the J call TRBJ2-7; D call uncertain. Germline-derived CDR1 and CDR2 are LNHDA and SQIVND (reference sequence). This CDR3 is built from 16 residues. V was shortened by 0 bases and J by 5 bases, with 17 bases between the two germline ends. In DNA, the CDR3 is TGTGCCAGTAGTATAGACCCAGCGAGGCCGAGCGACGAGCAGTACTTC. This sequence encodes CASSIDPARPSDEQYF. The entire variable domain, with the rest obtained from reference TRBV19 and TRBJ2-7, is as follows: DGGITQSPKYLFRKEGQNVTLSCEQNLNHDAMYWYRQDPGQGLRLIYYSQIVNDFQKGDIAEGYSVSREKKESFPLTVTSAQKNPTAFYLCASSIDPARPSDEQYFGPGTRLTVT.

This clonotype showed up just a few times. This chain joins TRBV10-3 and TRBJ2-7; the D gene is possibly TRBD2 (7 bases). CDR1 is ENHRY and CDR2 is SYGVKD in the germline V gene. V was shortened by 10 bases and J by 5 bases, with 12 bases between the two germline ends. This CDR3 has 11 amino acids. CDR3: CATSGGHEQYF. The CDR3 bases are TGTGCCACCTCGGGGGGCCACGAGCAGTACTTC.

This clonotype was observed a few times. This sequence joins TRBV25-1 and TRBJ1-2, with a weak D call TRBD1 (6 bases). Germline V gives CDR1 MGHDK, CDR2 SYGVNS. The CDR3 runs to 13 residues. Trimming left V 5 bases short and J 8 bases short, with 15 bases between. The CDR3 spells CASSSGHPGGYTF. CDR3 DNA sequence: TGTGCCAGCAGTTCGGGACACCCGGGAGGCTACACCTTC.

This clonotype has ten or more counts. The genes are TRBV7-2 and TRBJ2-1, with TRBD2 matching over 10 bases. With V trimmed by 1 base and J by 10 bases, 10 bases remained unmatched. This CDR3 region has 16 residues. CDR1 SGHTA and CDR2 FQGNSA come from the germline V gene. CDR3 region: CASSLGASGGPKEQFF. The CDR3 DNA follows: TGTGCCAGCAGCTTAGGGGCTAGCGGGGGACCAAAAGAGCAGTTCTTC.

Here the CDR3 reads CASSWDGNYGYTF. CDR3 in DNA: TGTGCCAGCAGCTGGGACGGGAACTATGGCTACACCTTC. The chain links TRBV7-3 to TRBJ1-2; TRBD1 is a possible D gene (5 bases). The V gene lost 4 bases and the J gene lost 2 bases, with 8 bases spanning the gap. The CDR3 runs 13 residues. Per germline, CDR1 SGHTA and CDR2 FQGTGA.

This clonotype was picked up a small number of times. The CDR3 nucleotides are TGTGCCAGTAACCCGGGACTAGCTGTCCACGAGCAGTACTTC. It encodes CASNPGLAVHEQYF. The chain is built from TRBV19 and TRBJ2-7; 9 bases agree with TRBD2. CDR3 length: 14 amino acids. The germline gives CDR1 LNHDA, CDR2 SQIVND (reference sequence). V gave up 7 bases and J gave up 5 bases; unmatched junction bases: 9.

CDR3 amino acids: CASSSIGTVYYNEQFF. The CDR3 DNA is TGTGCCAGCAGTTCGATCGGGACAGTTTATTACAATGAGCAGTTCTTC. This chain links TRBV28 with TRBJ2-1; 7 bases are a match to TRBD1. This CDR3 has 16 amino acids. Germline CDR1 is MDHEN and CDR2 is SYDVKM. Losses at the gene ends were 4 bases for V and 4 bases for J; bases not matched to a gene: 10.

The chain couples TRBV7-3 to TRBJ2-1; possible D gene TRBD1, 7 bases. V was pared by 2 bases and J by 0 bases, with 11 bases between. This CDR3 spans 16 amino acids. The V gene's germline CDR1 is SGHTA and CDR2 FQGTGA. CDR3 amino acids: CASSLAGQYSYNEQFF. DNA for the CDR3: TGTGCCAGCAGCTTAGCGGGACAGTACTCCTACAATGAGCAGTTCTTC.

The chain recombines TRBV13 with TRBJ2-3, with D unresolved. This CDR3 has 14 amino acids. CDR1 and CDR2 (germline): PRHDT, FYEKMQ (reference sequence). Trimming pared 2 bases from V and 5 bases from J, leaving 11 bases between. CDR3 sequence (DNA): TGTGCCAGCAGCTTAAGGCTACCCGGAGATACGCAGTATTTT. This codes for CASSLRLPGDTQYF.

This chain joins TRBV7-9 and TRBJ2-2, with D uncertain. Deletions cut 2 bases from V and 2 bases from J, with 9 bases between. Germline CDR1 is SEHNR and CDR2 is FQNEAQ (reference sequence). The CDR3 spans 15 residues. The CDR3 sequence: CASSLPAVNTGELFF. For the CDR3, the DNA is TGTGCCAGCAGCTTACCAGCAGTAAACACCGGGGAGCTGTTTTTT. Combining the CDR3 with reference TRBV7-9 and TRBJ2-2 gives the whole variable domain DTGVSQNPRHKITKRGQNVTFRCDPISEHNRLYWYRQTLGQGPEFLTYFQNEAQLEKSRLLSDRFSAERPKGSFSTLEIQRTEQGDSAMYLCASSLPAVNTGELFFGEGSRLTVL.